The 21 T cell receptor beta chains in this list originate from one sample, sequenced in a study of glioma-infiltrating T cells. Using RNA template, CDR3s of TCR alpha and beta were amplified with iRepertoire arm-PCR. TCRdb processed the multiplex PCR reads anew with MiXCR; each CDR3 protein has one entry. Of about 200,000 distinct CDR3 sequences listed, approximately 30% are singletons. The sample comprised glioma tissue, nonneoplastic brain tissue, or PBMCs (not recorded which). The receptors derive from a human donor with low-grade glioma or glioblastoma, undergoing nonglioma brain surgery, or in good health (not recorded which).

This clonotype was picked up many times. The J gene is TRBJ2-7, the V gene TRBV6-1; D is uncertain. The CDR3 is 14 amino acids. V was clipped by 3 bases and J by 3 bases, with 12 bases between them. Per germline, CDR1 MNHNS and CDR2 SASEGT. As DNA, the CDR3 is TGTGCCAGCAGTGAGAATTTCAGGTACTACGAGCAGTACTTC. This translates into CASSENFRYYEQYF.

This clonotype was seen repeatedly, ten times or more. The DNA for the CDR3 is TGTGCCAGCAGTTACCGGCCCGTCGGCGGCGGGGAGCTGTTTTTT. Protein: CASSYRPVGGGELFF. This chain uses TRBV6-1 with TRBJ2-2; D gene unclear. Germline values: CDR1 MNHNS, CDR2 SASEGT. The CDR3 sequence is 15 residues long. V shed 5 bases and J shed 7 bases, with 17 bases lying between them.

A note on this clonotype: Since a much larger clone is just one base distant, this may be a read error. The gene calls are TRBV7-9 and TRBJ2-3; TRBD2 is a possible D gene (6 bases). Looked up from germline, CDR1 is SEHNR and CDR2 is FQNEAQ (reference sequence). The germline V and J ends were trimmed by 3 bases and 6 bases, with 13 bases remaining between them. The CDR3 runs 14 residues. The CDR3 DNA follows: TGTGCCAGCAGCTTGGACATGGGACTTGATACGCAGTATTTT. Protein sequence: CASSLDMGLDTQYF.

With respect to this clonotype: This may be a read error: a much more frequent sequence differs by one nucleotide. The chain is built from TRBV29-1 and TRBJ1-4, with D perhaps matching TRBD1 (5 bases). This CDR3 is built from 15 residues. CDR1 and CDR2 (germline): SQVTM, ANQGSEA. The CDR3 reads CNVLGVYGDNEKLFF. CDR3 sequence (DNA): TGCAACGTCCTAGGGGTTTACGGGGATAATGAAAAACTGTTTTTT.

The rearrangement links TRBV15 to TRBJ2-7, with 7 positions matching TRBD1. This CDR3 region has 16 residues. CDR1 LNHNV and CDR2 YYDKDF come from the germline V gene (reference sequence). Trimming cost V 4 bases and J 6 bases; bases outside gene matches: 15. The CDR3 DNA sequence: TGTGCCACCAGCACCCCACAGGGGCGGTCGAAGGGCGAGCAGTACTTC. Protein product: CATSTPQGRSKGEQYF.

This clonotype occurred many times. In DNA form, the CDR3 reads TGTGCCAGCAGCTTAGTAGGGAGCAGGGTCGATGAGCAGTTCTTC. Its translation is CASSLVGSRVDEQFF. J is TRBJ2-1 and V is TRBV7-2, with D perhaps TRBD1 or TRBD2 (5 bases each). The CDR3 runs to 15 residues. The V gene lost 1 base and the J gene lost 8 bases, with 15 bases spanning the gap. The V gene's germline CDR1 is SGHTA and CDR2 FQGNSA.

Note on this clonotype: With a much larger clone just one base away, this may be a read error. The conserved phenylalanine or tryptophan normally closing the CDR3 is absent here, so this likely arose from a read error. The rearrangement links TRBV29-1 to TRBJ2-1; TRBD1 agrees at 9 bases. Per germline, CDR1 SQVTM and CDR2 ANQGSEA. Trimming cost V 8 bases and J 3 bases; bases outside gene matches: 5. The CDR3 has 13 residues. The CDR3 DNA follows: TGCAGCCAGACGACAGGGGGCTACAATGAGCAGTTCTTA. Amino acids: CSQTTGGYNEQFL.

This clonotype was detected many times. V gene TRBV19 combines with J gene TRBJ2-7; TRBD2 matches 10 bases. Germline V gene sequence: CDR1 LNHDA, CDR2 SQIVND (reference sequence). CDR3 length equals 15 residues. With 6 bases clipped from V and 2 bases from J, the junction kept 7 bases outside the gene matches. CDR3 region: CASSPLAGDTYEQYF. As DNA, the CDR3 is TGTGCCAGTAGCCCTCTAGCGGGAGACACCTACGAGCAGTACTTC.

This clonotype was seen ten or more times. This chain joins TRBV7-2 and TRBJ2-3; tentative D call: TRBD2 (5 bases). The V and J ends lost 2 bases and 5 bases respectively, with 14 bases between them. This CDR3 spans 15 amino acids. Germline CDR1 reads SGHTA; CDR2 reads FQGNSA. CDR3 residues: CASSLFWQAGDTQYF. The CDR3 region has the DNA TGTGCCAGCAGCTTATTTTGGCAGGCGGGAGATACGCAGTATTTT.

This clonotype was observed a handful of times. The chain uses TRBV7-2 and TRBJ2-2; TRBD1 agrees at 8 bases. The CDR3 has 17 residues. Germline-derived CDR1 and CDR2 are SGHTA and FQGNSA. With V trimmed by 0 bases and J by 4 bases, 7 bases remained unmatched. The CDR3 DNA reads TGTGCCAGCAGCTTAGCTTCTGGCAGGGGGCGCACCGGGGAGCTGTTTTTT. This gives the protein CASSLASGRGRTGELFF.

About this clonotype: Just one base apart from a much larger clone, this may be a read error. The chain is built from TRBV13 and TRBJ1-2; TRBD1 aligns across 7 bases. This CDR3 is built from 13 residues. Germline V lookup: CDR1 PRHDT, CDR2 FYEKMQ (reference sequence). As DNA, the CDR3 is TGTGCCTGCAGCTTCGGGGCAGGGGGTGGCTACACCTTC. It specifies CACSFGAGGGYTF. The full variable domain, in which reference TRBV13 and TRBJ1-2 provide the parts outside the CDR3, is AAGVIQSPRHLIKEKRETATLKCYPIPRHDTVYWYQQGPGQDPQFLISFYEKMQSDKGSIPDRFSAQQFSDYHSELNMSSLELGDSALYFCACSFGAGGGYTFGSGTRLTVV.

The genes are TRBV5-1 and TRBJ2-7; no reliable D call. This CDR3 comprises 14 residues. Trimming left V 5 bases short and J 4 bases short, with 16 bases between. CDR1 is SGHRS and CDR2 is YFSETQ in the germline V gene. The chain's CDR3 is CASRPGLRGYEQYF. The CDR3 coding sequence is TGCGCCAGCAGACCCGGGCTACGTGGGTACGAGCAGTACTTC.

On this clonotype itself: A read error is possible here, since a much larger clone lies one base away. The V gene is TRBV20-1, the J gene TRBJ1-2, with D maybe TRBD1 (6 bases). Germline CDR1 DFQATT, CDR2 SNEGSKA (reference sequence). The CDR3 is made up of 13 amino acids. The CDR3 sequence: CSADDGGGDGYTF. Here the CDR3 DNA reads TGCAGCGCTGATGACGGGGGCGGAGATGGCTACACCTTC.

This clonotype was recorded many times. The chain has TRBV19 and TRBJ1-6; D unclear. V was cut by 0 bases and J by 12 bases, with 9 bases left in between. The CDR3 sequence is 13 residues long. Germline CDR1 is LNHDA and CDR2 is SQIVND (reference sequence). The CDR3 region has the DNA TGTGCCAGTAGTATAGATCAGCAGAGACCCCTCCACTTT. Translation: CASSIDQQRPLHF.

The table lists this clonotype with many counts. CDR3 sequence (DNA): TGTGCCAGCAGCTCGTTTGAGGGAGTGGGACCCTACGAGCAGTACTTC. Residues: CASSSFEGVGPYEQYF. This sequence joins TRBV14 and TRBJ2-7; D may correspond to TRBD1 or TRBD2 (5 bases each). Germline V gives CDR1 SGHDN, CDR2 FVKESK. The germline V and J ends were trimmed by 5 bases and 2 bases, with 19 bases remaining between them. The CDR3 has 16 amino acids.

As to this clonotype: One end of the junction is discordant with germline, which a read error may explain. The chain employs TRBV15 and TRBJ1-5, with D unclear. CDR1 is LNHNV and CDR2 is YYDKDF in the germline V gene (reference sequence). This CDR3 has 18 residues. In nucleotides, the CDR3 is TGTGCCACCATCAGAGGGTCCAATACAGTGGTAGGAAATCAGCCCCAGCATTTT. Its translation: CATIRGSNTVVGNQPQHF. The full variable domain, in which reference TRBV15 and TRBJ1-5 provide the parts outside the CDR3, is DAMVIQNPRYQVTQFGKPVTLSCSQTLNHNVMYWYQQKSSQAPKLLFHYYDKDFNNEADTPDNFQSRRPNTSFCFLDIRSPGLGDTAMYLCATIRGSNTVVGNQPQHFGDGTRLSIL.

This clonotype was observed many times. The rearrangement joins TRBV28 to TRBJ1-2, with 7 bases fitting TRBD1. Germline values: CDR1 MDHEN, CDR2 SYDVKM. J gave up 7 bases and V 6 bases, and 11 bases lay outside the gene matches. The CDR3 sequence is 14 residues long. The CDR3 nucleotides read TGTGCCAGCAGCCATTTCGACAGGGTGTCTGGCTACACCTTC. Translating it yields CASSHFDRVSGYTF.

This clonotype was seen at least ten times. The J gene is TRBJ1-1, the V gene TRBV18, with D perhaps matching TRBD1 (6 bases). This CDR3 has 17 residues. CDR1 and CDR2 from the germline V gene are KGHSH and LQKENI. Trimming took 1 base from V and 3 from J, leaving 18 bases between them. This chain's CDR3 is CASSPLYWSTGHTEAFF. CDR3 DNA sequence: TGTGCCAGCTCACCACTGTATTGGAGTACAGGGCACACTGAAGCTTTCTTT.

Only a few counts were recorded for this clonotype. This could be a read error, since a much larger clone is one nucleotide away. The chain carries TRBV10-3 and TRBJ1-5; D is ambiguous. This CDR3 spans 14 amino acids. The germline V and J ends were trimmed by 0 bases and 6 bases, with 9 bases remaining between them. Germline V lookup: CDR1 ENHRY, CDR2 SYGVKD. CDR3 DNA: TGTGCCATCAGTGAGTCCCCCCGCCGTCAGCCCCAGCATTTT. Its protein is CAISESPRRQPQHF.

This clonotype was recorded many times. The chain recombines TRBV20-1 with TRBJ2-1; 16 nucleotides align to TRBD2. Germline CDR1 is DFQATT and CDR2 is SNEGSKA (reference sequence). The CDR3 is made up of 14 amino acids. The junction had 4 bases not matched to a gene; V was cut back by 5 bases and J by 9 bases. The CDR3 sequence is CSAGTSGRASEQFF. In DNA form, the CDR3 reads TGCAGTGCTGGGACTAGCGGGAGGGCCAGTGAGCAGTTCTTC.

On this clonotype: A single base separates this from a much larger clone, so it may be a read error. The V gene is TRBV7-9, the J gene TRBJ1-6, with unresolved D. This CDR3 is 13 amino acids long. Germline CDR1 SEHNR, CDR2 FQNEAQ (reference sequence). The CDR3, as DNA: TGTGCCATCAGCTTAGCGGATGGGGCACCCCTCCACTTT. Residues: CAISLADGAPLHF. Filled out from reference TRBV7-9 and TRBJ1-6, the complete variable domain reads DTGVSQNPRHKITKRGQNVTFRCDPISEHNRLYWYRQTLGQGPEFLTYFQNEAQLEKSRLLSDRFSAERPKGSFSTLEIQRTEQGDSAMYLCAISLADGAPLHFGNGTRLTVT.